The rows below give T cell receptor beta chains drawn from one sample of a study of blood T cell repertoires in COVID-19. Generated by immunoSEQ multiplex PCR, the TCRdb table keeps only in-frame clones and is missing some. The sample contains some 150,000 clones, around 83% of which appear only once. The specimen sequenced was peripheral blood. Receptor source: a woman at least 80 years old with acute or convalescent COVID-19. CDR3s leave out the opening cysteine and the closing phenylalanine or tryptophan. Fields, in order: J gene, V gene, CDR3 protein.

TRBJ2-7,TRBV5-4,ASSLASTSGTDEQY
TRBJ1-1,TRBV7-9,ASSKDSPGDEAF
TRBJ2-1,TRBV15,ATSRRSGEQQF
TRBJ2-1,TRBV18,ASSPRTGVGNEQF
TRBJ1-1,TRBV7-8,ASSLVRQRGAEAF
TRBJ1-5,TRBV19,ASSDRGPNQPQH
TRBJ2-4,TRBV6-2/TRBV6-3,ASSYREGVRTLLAKNIQY
TRBJ1-5,TRBV6-5,ASTIAGQYQPQH
TRBJ2-2,TRBV2,ASSQTSGGNTGELF
TRBJ2-3,TRBV3-1/TRBV3-2,ASSLWDRATDTQY
TRBJ2-3,TRBV19,ASSPGLAGATDTQY